This T cell receptor (beta chain) was recovered during a study of shared clonotypes between healthy human individuals. The sample holds a few counts of this clone. The protocol was immunoSEQ multiplex PCR, while the TCRdb copy is restricted to in-frame clones and leaves out a portion. The sample consists of 950,000 to 1,100,000 clones, about 80% of them appearing once. V lost 6 bases, J lost 3 bases, and 10 bases stayed unmatched. The CDR3 is 15 amino acids. Germline V CDR1 and CDR2: SEHNR, FQNEAQ (reference sequence). The chain employs TRBV7-9 and TRBJ1-2; 7 nucleotides align to TRBD1. The sequence was collected from a man younger than 30 in good health. Sequenced: memory CD4+ T cells sorted from blood. Subset noted: CD45RA-negative fraction. CDR3 coding DNA: TGTGCCAGCAGTATAAGGACAGGAGGCGACTATGGCTACACCTTC. Translating it yields CASSIRTGGDYGYTF.